These 22 T cell receptor beta chains came from one sample sequenced in a study of post-analysis software for immune sequencing data. Study-wide results and limits: Included in a set of about 5 TRBV segments more frequent in patients than controls were TRBV5-6, TRBV5-1 and TRBV20-1.

These receptors' targets are unknown. Each TCR beta cDNA library carried unique molecular identifiers. TCRdb ran MiXCR on the PCR reads and lists one entry per CDR3 protein. The sample includes some 700,000 distinct CDR3 sequences, approximately 59% of them seen just once. The specimen sequenced was blood. Receptor source: a girl aged 2 to 9 with multiple sclerosis.

The V call is TRBV10-3, the J call TRBJ2-3, with a tentative D call TRBD2 (5 bases). This CDR3 has 15 amino acids. The V end lost 3 bases, the J end lost 2 bases, and 12 bases lay between the germline ends. Germline CDR1 and CDR2: ENHRY and SYGVKD. Here the CDR3 reads CAISDDSRDTDTQYF. CDR3 in DNA: TGTGCCATCAGTGATGACTCGAGGGACACAGATACGCAGTATTTT.

The gene calls are TRBV7-9 and TRBJ2-1; 9 bases are a match to TRBD1. The germline CDR1 and CDR2 sequences are SEHNR and FQNEAQ (reference sequence). The CDR3 length is 13 residues. The V gene end was trimmed by 5 bases and the J gene end by 15 bases; junction bases not matched to a gene: 11. Here the CDR3 DNA reads TGTGCCAGCAGCCTCTCGGGACAGGGAAGGCCGTTCTTC. Its translation is CASSLSGQGRPFF.

J is TRBJ2-5 and V is TRBV15; D call uncertain. Trimming took off 1 base at V and 5 bases at J, with 5 bases between the two ends. The CDR3 sequence is 12 residues long. CDR1 LNHNV and CDR2 YYDKDF come from the germline V gene (reference sequence). The DNA for the CDR3 is TGTGCCACCAGCAGAGTCAGTGAGACCCAGTACTTC. It is translated as CATSRVSETQYF.

The V gene is TRBV7-9, the J gene TRBJ1-2, with D tentatively TRBD1 (5 bases). The CDR3 sequence is 16 residues long. Germline loops: CDR1 SEHNR, CDR2 FQNEAQ (reference sequence). V lost 5 bases, J lost 8 bases, and 24 bases lay in between. Written as DNA, the CDR3 is TGTGCCAGCAGCCCCCTGAAGGGACCCTCCCAGGGAGGCTACACCTTC. Protein sequence: CASSPLKGPSQGGYTF.

The chain carries TRBV6-4 and TRBJ2-3, with a possible D match to TRBD2 (5 bases). Trimming removed 4 bases from V and 0 bases from J, with 8 bases in between. The CDR3 covers 14 residues. Germline V gives CDR1 MRHNA, CDR2 SNTAGT. The CDR3 DNA sequence: TGTGCCAGCAGTGCGGGATTTAGCACAGATACGCAGTATTTT. The encoded protein is CASSAGFSTDTQYF.

The table lists this clonotype with a count of one. The chain joins TRBV27 to TRBJ1-5; D is uncertain. The V end was cut by 5 bases, the J end by 5 bases, with 10 bases between. Germline CDR1 is MNHEY and CDR2 is SMNVEV (reference sequence). This CDR3 spans 13 amino acids. Here the CDR3 DNA reads TGTGCCAGCAGTAATAAGCCGGATCAGCCCCAGCATTTT. Amino acids: CASSNKPDQPQHF.

The J gene is TRBJ2-7, the V gene TRBV6-2 or TRBV6-3; possible D gene TRBD2, 6 bases. The ends were cut back, 4 bases at V and 3 bases at J, with 16 bases in the middle. Germline V lookup: CDR1 MNHEY, CDR2 SVGEGT. The CDR3 consists of 15 residues. The DNA of the CDR3 is TGTGCCAGCAGTTCCGCCGGGAGTCCAGGCTACGAGCAGTACTTC. It codes for CASSSAGSPGYEQYF.

This clonotype showed up just a few times. The V call is TRBV29-1, the J call TRBJ2-7; maybe TRBD2 (6 bases). The germline V gene encodes CDR1 SQVTM and CDR2 ANQGSEA. Trimming left V 4 bases short and J 3 bases short, with 13 bases between. The CDR3 loop spans 13 amino acids. CDR3 sequence: CSVALATDYEQYF. The DNA of the CDR3 is TGCAGCGTTGCCCTAGCGACAGACTACGAGCAGTACTTC.

The rearrangement joins TRBV20-1 to TRBJ1-2; D is perhaps TRBD1 (6 bases). Germline lookup yields CDR1 DFQATT and CDR2 SNEGSKA (reference sequence). This CDR3 has 13 amino acids. Trimming left V 3 bases short and J 3 bases short, with 11 bases between. CDR3 sequence reads: CSASPAGDYGYTF. CDR3 bases: TGCAGTGCTAGCCCTGCAGGGGACTATGGCTACACCTTC.

The chain has TRBV28 and TRBJ1-2; no clear D gene. The CDR3 covers 21 residues. Per germline, CDR1 MDHEN and CDR2 SYDVKM. Trimming took 3 bases from V and 5 from J, leaving 34 bases between them. DNA for the CDR3: TGTGCCAGCAGTTTCGCCCAGTTATTTTCCCTGGGCTCATCCTCCCTTTATGGCTACACCTTC. Its protein is CASSFAQLFSLGSSSLYGYTF.

This clonotype was counted many times. The chain combines TRBV7-8 with TRBJ2-1; the match to TRBD2 covers 12 bases. V was pared by 3 bases and J by 10 bases, with 7 bases of the junction left unmatched. This CDR3 has 15 residues. Looked up from germline, CDR1 is SGHVS and CDR2 is FQNEAQ. CDR3 residues: CASSFGLAGTEEQFF. CDR3 DNA: TGTGCCAGCAGCTTCGGACTAGCGGGAACGGAAGAGCAGTTCTTC.

V is TRBV12-3 or TRBV12-4 and J is TRBJ1-2, with 9 bases lining up with TRBD1. CDR3 length: 14 residues. Germline trimming cut 6 bases from V and 6 bases from J; bases unmatched to any gene: 8. The CDR3 is CASSSRDRVDGYTF. The CDR3 DNA reads as TGTGCCAGCAGCTCCCGGGACAGGGTGGATGGCTACACCTTC.

The sample holds one count of this clonotype. The gene calls are TRBV10-1 and TRBJ2-7; D not resolved. The CDR3 loop spans 14 amino acids. Between the trimmed V and J ends, which lost 6 bases and 3 bases, there was a span of 15 bases. The germline gives CDR1 WNHNN, CDR2 SYGVQD (reference sequence). CDR3 nucleotide sequence: TGCGCCAGCAGCGCTGGAGAACACGACTACGAGCAGTACTTC. It codes for CASSAGEHDYEQYF.

The V call is TRBV5-1, the J call TRBJ2-1; possibly TRBD2 for D (6 bases). Germline assignment: CDR1 SGHRS and CDR2 YFSETQ. Trimming left V 5 bases short and J 4 bases short, with 19 bases between. This CDR3 is built from 16 residues. This chain's CDR3 is CASSSGLLGTYNEQFF. The CDR3 DNA reads TGCGCCAGCAGTAGTGGGCTATTAGGGACTTACAATGAGCAGTTCTTC.

The gene calls are TRBV29-1 and TRBJ2-1; either TRBD1 or TRBD2 may supply D (5 bases each). Germline CDR1 reads SQVTM; CDR2 reads ANQGSEA. The CDR3 length is 10 residues. V lost 6 bases and J 10 bases, leaving 10 bases between the germline ends. CDR3 nucleotides: TGCAGCGTCTCCGGGACGGAGCAGTTCTTC. This sequence encodes CSVSGTEQFF.

The chain employs TRBV20-1 and TRBJ2-1; a weak D match, TRBD2 (6 bases). The length of the CDR3 is 15 residues. Germline V gene lookup returns CDR1 DFQATT and CDR2 SNEGSKA (reference sequence). V was pared by 5 bases and J by 4 bases, with 18 bases between. The CDR3 loop is CSAYRAGTRYNEQFF. The CDR3 DNA reads as TGCAGTGCTTACCGGGCGGGAACGCGATACAATGAGCAGTTCTTC.

The chain has TRBV12-5 and TRBJ1-1, with D perhaps matching TRBD1 (6 bases). CDR3 length: 12 amino acids. Germline CDR1 and CDR2: LGHNT and FRNRAP. Trimming pared 4 bases from V and 7 bases from J, leaving 10 bases between. CDR3 coding DNA: TGTGCTAGTGGTTGGGGGGCAGTTGAAGCTTTCTTT. Protein product: CASGWGAVEAFF.

The rearrangement joins TRBV5-1 to TRBJ2-3; unclear D gene. The length of the CDR3 is 11 residues. The V gene's germline CDR1 is SGHRS and CDR2 YFSETQ. Between the trimmed V and J ends, which lost 0 bases and 11 bases, there was a span of 7 bases. For the CDR3, the DNA is TGCGCCAGCAGCTTGGAAATGCAGCAGTATTTT. This encodes CASSLEMQQYF. Supplemented by reference TRBV5-1 and TRBJ2-3, the full variable domain reads KAGVTQTPRYLIKTRGQQVTLSCSPISGHRSVSWYQQTPGQGLQFLFEYFSETQRNKGNFPGRFSGRQFSNSRSEMNVSTLELGDSALYLCASSLEMQQYFGPGTRLTVL.

The chain carries TRBV6-5 and TRBJ2-3, with TRBD1 matching 8 bases. CDR1 is MNHEY, CDR2 SVGAGI, per germline. The CDR3 runs to 15 residues. J gave up 5 bases and V 6 bases, and 10 bases lay outside the gene matches. The CDR3 coding sequence is TGTGCCAGCAGCCTGGCGACAGGGGCGAAAGATACGCAGTATTTT. It yields the protein CASSLATGAKDTQYF.

This chain connects TRBV5-1 to TRBJ2-1, with TRBD2 identical over 8 bases. J gave up 2 bases and V 4 bases, and 8 bases lay outside the gene matches. The CDR3 has 16 amino acids. CDR1 is SGHRS, CDR2 YFSETQ, per germline. CDR3 nucleotides: TGCGCCAGCAGCCCGGGGGGGGGACACACCTACAATGAGCAGTTCTTC. This translates into CASSPGGGHTYNEQFF.

The CDR3 sequence: CASSLRGGPGLSYNEQFF. CDR3 bases: TGTGCCAGCAGCTTACGGGGGGGGCCGGGGTTGTCCTACAATGAGCAGTTCTTC. V is TRBV7-2 and J is TRBJ2-1; 8 bases match TRBD2. V shed 2 bases, J shed 1 base, and the junction held 10 bases outside the gene matches. The germline V gene has CDR1 SGHTA and CDR2 FQGNSA. The CDR3 loop spans 18 amino acids. Together with reference TRBV7-2 and TRBJ2-1, the CDR3 gives the full variable domain: GAGVSQSPSNKVTEKGKDVELRCDPISGHTALYWYRQSLGQGLEFLIYFQGNSAPDKSGLPSDRFSAERTGGSVSTLTIQRTQQEDSAVYLCASSLRGGPGLSYNEQFFGPGTRLTVL.

The gene calls are TRBV7-3 and TRBJ2-1; 8 nucleotides agree with TRBD2. The CDR3 length is 15 residues. The V segment lost 5 bases and the J segment 1 base; nucleotides outside the gene matches: 4. CDR1 is SGHTA and CDR2 is FQGTGA in the germline V gene. In DNA, the CDR3 is TGTGCCAGCAGCCCCGGGACTAGATCCTACAATGAGCAGTTCTTC. Encoded protein: CASSPGTRSYNEQFF.